The clone carrying this T cell receptor beta chain was recorded a few times. The record originates from a study of PD-1 and CTLA-4 blockade in melanoma. The protocol was immunoSEQ multiplex PCR, while the TCRdb copy is restricted to in-frame clones and leaves out a portion. The data hold over 15,000 clones, with approximately 63% observed a single time. The germline gives CDR1 MNHEY, CDR2 SVGAGI. The V and J ends lost 0 bases and 5 bases respectively, with 10 bases between them. This CDR3 is 14 amino acids long. This receptor was taken from a human donor with melanoma. The J gene is TRBJ1-1, the V gene TRBV6-5, with no clear D. Specimen: CD8+ T cells from peripheral blood, collected from a patient given anti-PD-1 treatment. CDR3: CASSYSDAGTEAFF. The CDR3 DNA sequence: TGTGCCAGCAGTTACTCGGACGCGGGGACTGAAGCTTTCTTT.